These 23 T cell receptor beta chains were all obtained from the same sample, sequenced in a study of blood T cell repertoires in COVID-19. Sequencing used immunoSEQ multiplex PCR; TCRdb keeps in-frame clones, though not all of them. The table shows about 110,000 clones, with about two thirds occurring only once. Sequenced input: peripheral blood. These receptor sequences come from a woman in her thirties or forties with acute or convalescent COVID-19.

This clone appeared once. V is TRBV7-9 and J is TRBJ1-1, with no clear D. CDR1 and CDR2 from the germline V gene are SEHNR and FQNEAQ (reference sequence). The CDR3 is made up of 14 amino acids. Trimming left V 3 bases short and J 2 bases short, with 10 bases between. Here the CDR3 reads CASSFGDSNTEAFF. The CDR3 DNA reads TGTGCCAGCAGCTTCGGAGATAGCAACACTGAAGCTTTCTTT.

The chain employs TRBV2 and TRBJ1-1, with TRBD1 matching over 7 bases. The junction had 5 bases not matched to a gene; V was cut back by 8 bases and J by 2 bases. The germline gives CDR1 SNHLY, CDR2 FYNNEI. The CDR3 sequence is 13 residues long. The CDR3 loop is CASGGQANTEAFF. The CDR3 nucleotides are TGTGCCAGCGGCGGACAGGCTAACACTGAAGCTTTCTTT.

The CDR3 nucleotides are TGTGCCAGCAGTTACACAGCGGACACCGGGGAGCTGTTTTTT. Translation gives CASSYTADTGELFF. The genes are TRBV6-2 or TRBV6-3 and TRBJ2-2; a weak D match, TRBD2 (5 bases). V was cut by 2 bases and J by 3 bases, with 7 bases left in between. This CDR3 is built from 14 residues. Germline assignment: CDR1 MNHEY and CDR2 SVGEGT.

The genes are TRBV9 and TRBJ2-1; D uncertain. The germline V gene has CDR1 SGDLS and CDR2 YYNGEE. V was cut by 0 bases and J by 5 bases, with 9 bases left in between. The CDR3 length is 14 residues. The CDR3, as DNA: TGTGCCAGCAGCGTAGACGGAGAGGACAATGAGCAGTTCTTC. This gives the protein CASSVDGEDNEQFF.

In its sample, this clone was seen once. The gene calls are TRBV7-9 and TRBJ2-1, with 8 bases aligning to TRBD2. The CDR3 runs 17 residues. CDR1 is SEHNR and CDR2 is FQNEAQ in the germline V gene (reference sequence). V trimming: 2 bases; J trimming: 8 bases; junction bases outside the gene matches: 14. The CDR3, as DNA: TGTGCCAGCAGCTTAAGGGGTCCAGCGGGGGCCGGGGATGAGCAGTTCTTC. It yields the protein CASSLRGPAGAGDEQFF.

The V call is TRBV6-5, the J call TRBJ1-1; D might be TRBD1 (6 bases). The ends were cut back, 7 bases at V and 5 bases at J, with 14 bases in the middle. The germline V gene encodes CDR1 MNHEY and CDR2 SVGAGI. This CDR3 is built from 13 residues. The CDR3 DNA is TGTGCCAGCAAAAAACAGGGTAATACTGAAGCTTTCTTT. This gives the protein CASKKQGNTEAFF.

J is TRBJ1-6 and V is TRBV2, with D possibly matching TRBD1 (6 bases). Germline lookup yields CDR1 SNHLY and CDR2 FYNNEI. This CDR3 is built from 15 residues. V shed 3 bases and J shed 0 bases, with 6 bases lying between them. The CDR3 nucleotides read TGTGCCAGCAGTGAGGACAGCTCCTATAATTCACCCCTCCACTTT. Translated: CASSEDSSYNSPLHF.

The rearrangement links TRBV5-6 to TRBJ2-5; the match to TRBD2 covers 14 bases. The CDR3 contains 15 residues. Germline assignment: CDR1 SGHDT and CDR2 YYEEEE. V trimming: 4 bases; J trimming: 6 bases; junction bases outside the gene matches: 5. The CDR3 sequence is CASSPGTSGGKTQYF. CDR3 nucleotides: TGTGCCAGCAGCCCCGGGACTAGCGGGGGTAAGACCCAGTACTTC.

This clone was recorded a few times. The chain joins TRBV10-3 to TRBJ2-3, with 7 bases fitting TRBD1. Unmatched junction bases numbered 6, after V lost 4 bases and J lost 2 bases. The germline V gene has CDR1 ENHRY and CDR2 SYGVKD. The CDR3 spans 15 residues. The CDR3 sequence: CAISGQGPITDTQYF. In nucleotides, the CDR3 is TGTGCCATCAGTGGACAGGGTCCCATCACAGATACGCAGTATTTT.

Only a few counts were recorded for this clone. The CDR3 loop is CASTNPRDKGFSGANVLTF. Here the CDR3 DNA reads TGTGCCAGCACCAACCCCCGGGACAAAGGATTCTCTGGGGCCAACGTCCTGACTTTC. The rearrangement uses TRBV7-9 and TRBJ2-6; weak D call: TRBD1 (6 bases). Germline V gene lookup returns CDR1 SEHNR and CDR2 FQNEAQ (reference sequence). This CDR3 is 19 amino acids long. Trimming removed 7 bases at V and 0 bases at J, with 22 bases between.

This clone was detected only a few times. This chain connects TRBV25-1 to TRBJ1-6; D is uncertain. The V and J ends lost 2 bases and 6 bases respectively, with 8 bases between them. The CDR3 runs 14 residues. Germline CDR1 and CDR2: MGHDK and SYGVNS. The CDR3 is CASSEGQTNSPLHF. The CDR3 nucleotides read TGTGCCAGCAGTGAAGGGCAGACTAATTCACCCCTCCACTTT.

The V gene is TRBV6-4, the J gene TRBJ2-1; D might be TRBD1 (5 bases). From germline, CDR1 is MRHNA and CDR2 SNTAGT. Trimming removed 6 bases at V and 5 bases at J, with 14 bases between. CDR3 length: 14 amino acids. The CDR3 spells CASRKAGADNEQFF. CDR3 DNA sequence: TGTGCCAGCAGGAAAGCTGGGGCAGACAATGAGCAGTTCTTC.

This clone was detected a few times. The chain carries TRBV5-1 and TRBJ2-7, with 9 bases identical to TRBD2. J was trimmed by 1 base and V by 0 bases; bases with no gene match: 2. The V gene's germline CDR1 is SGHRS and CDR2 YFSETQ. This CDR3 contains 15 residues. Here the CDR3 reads CASSLEAGGSYEQYF. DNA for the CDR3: TGCGCCAGCAGCTTGGAGGCGGGGGGGTCCTACGAGCAGTACTTC.

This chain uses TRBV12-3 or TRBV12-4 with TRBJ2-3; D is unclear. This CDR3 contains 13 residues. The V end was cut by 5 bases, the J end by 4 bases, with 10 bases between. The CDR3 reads CASSPNPADTQYF. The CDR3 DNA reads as TGTGCCAGCAGTCCAAACCCGGCAGATACGCAGTATTTT.

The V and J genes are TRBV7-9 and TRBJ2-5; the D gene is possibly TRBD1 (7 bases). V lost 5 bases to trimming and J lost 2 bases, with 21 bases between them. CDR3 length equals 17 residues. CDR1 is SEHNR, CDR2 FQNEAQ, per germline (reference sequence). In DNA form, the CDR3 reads TGTGCCAGCAGCCTCGCCCTGACCAGGGGGGAACAAGAGACCCAGTACTTC. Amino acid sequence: CASSLALTRGEQETQYF.

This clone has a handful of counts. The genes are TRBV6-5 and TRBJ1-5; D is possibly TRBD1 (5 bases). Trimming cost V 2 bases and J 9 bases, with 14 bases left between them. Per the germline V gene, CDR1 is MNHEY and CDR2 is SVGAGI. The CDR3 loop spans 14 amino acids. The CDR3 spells CASSYAAGRGPQHF. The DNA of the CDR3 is TGTGCCAGCAGTTACGCGGCAGGGAGGGGGCCCCAGCATTTT.

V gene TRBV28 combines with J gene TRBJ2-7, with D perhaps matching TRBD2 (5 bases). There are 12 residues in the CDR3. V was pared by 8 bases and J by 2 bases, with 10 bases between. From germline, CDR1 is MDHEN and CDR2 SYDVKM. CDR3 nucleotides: TGTGCCAGCCTAGGGAGCACCTACGAGCAGTACTTC. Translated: CASLGSTYEQYF.

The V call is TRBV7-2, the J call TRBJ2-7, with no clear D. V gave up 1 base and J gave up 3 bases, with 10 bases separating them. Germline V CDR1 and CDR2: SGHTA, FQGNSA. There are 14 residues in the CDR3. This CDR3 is CASSLDLLNYEQYF. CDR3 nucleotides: TGTGCCAGCAGCTTAGATCTCTTAAACTACGAGCAGTACTTC.

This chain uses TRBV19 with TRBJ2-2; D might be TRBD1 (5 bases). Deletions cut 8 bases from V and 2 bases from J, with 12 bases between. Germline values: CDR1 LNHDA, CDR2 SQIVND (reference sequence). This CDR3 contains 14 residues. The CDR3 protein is CASCQRGNTGELFF. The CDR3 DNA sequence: TGTGCCAGTTGTCAAAGGGGAAACACCGGGGAGCTGTTTTTT.

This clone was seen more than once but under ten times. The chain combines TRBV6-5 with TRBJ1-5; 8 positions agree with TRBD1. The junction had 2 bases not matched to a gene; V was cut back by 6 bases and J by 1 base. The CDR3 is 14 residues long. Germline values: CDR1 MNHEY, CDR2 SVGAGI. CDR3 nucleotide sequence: TGTGCCAGCAGAGCAGGGGGCAGCAATCAGCCCCAGCATTTT. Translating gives CASRAGGSNQPQHF.

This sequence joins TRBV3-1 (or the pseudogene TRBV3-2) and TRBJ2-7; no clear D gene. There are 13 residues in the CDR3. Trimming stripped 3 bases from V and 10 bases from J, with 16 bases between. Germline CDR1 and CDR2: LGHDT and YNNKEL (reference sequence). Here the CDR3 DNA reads TGTGCCAGCAGCCATCAACAGAGTGGGCCCCAGTACTTC. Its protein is CASSHQQSGPQYF.

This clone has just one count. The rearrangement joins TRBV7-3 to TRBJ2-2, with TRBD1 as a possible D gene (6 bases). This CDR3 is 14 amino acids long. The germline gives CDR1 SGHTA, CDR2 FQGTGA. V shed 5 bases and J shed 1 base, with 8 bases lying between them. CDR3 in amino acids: CASSTDRNTGELFF. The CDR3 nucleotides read TGTGCCAGCAGCACGGACAGGAACACCGGGGAGCTGTTTTTT.

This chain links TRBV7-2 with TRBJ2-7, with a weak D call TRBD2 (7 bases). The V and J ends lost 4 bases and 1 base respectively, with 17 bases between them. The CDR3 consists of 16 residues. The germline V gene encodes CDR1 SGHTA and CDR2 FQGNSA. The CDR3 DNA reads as TGTGCCAGCAGCTCCGTGGGCGGGGGCCCGTCCTACGAGCAGTACTTC. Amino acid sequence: CASSSVGGGPSYEQYF.